This passage covers 27 T cell receptor beta chains from one sample sequenced in a study of patients with pleural tuberculosis. TCRdb analysed the reads with MiXCR anew, one entry per CDR3 protein. The sample includes around 50,000 distinct CDR3 sequences, about 7.3% of them seen just once. Receptor source: a human donor with pleural tuberculosis.

This clonotype was counted at least ten times. The chain recombines TRBV28 with TRBJ1-3; no definite D call. The CDR3 spans 12 residues. V was trimmed by 6 bases and J by 7 bases, leaving 10 bases between them. Germline V gene sequence: CDR1 MDHEN, CDR2 SYDVKM. The DNA for the CDR3 is TGTGCCAGCAGCCTCCCCTCCAACACCATATATTTT. Encoded protein: CASSLPSNTIYF.

This clonotype was seen at least ten times. The chain couples TRBV6-1 to TRBJ2-7, with a tentative D call TRBD1 (6 bases). The CDR3 contains 12 residues. Germline V gene sequence: CDR1 MNHNS, CDR2 SASEGT. The V end was cut by 5 bases, the J end by 4 bases, with 9 bases between. The CDR3 DNA reads TGTGCCAGCAGTATACAGGGTTACGAGCAGTACTTC. It encodes CASSIQGYEQYF.

This clonotype was seen only a few times. The CDR3 DNA follows: TGCAGCGTTCGACAGGTGAACACTGAAGCTTTCTTT. Translation gives CSVRQVNTEAFF. The V gene is TRBV29-1, the J gene TRBJ1-1, with D possibly TRBD1 on 6 matching bases. CDR1 is SQVTM and CDR2 is ANQGSEA in the germline V gene. V was clipped by 5 bases and J by 0 bases, with 7 bases between them. The CDR3 loop spans 12 amino acids.

This clonotype was counted many times. V is TRBV10-3 and J is TRBJ1-1; TRBD1 matches 9 bases. The CDR3 is 15 residues long. The trim removed 2 bases at V and 4 bases at J, leaving 5 bases unmatched. The germline V gene has CDR1 ENHRY and CDR2 SYGVKD. CDR3 nucleotides: TGTGCCATCAGTGAGCTGGGACAGGGAAGCACTGAAGCTTTCTTT. Amino acids: CAISELGQGSTEAFF.

The sample holds many counts of this clonotype. The chain is built from TRBV6-2 or TRBV6-3 and TRBJ1-2; TRBD1 agrees at 7 bases. The CDR3 is 16 amino acids. Germline-derived CDR1 and CDR2 are MNHEY and SVGEGT. The V and J ends lost 0 bases and 4 bases, in that order; junction bases with no gene match: 8. CDR3 coding DNA: TGTGCCAGCAGTTACTCGACAGGGAGGGTGGTCTATGGCTACACCTTC. Amino acid sequence: CASSYSTGRVVYGYTF.

This clonotype was observed a few times. The chain links TRBV28 to TRBJ2-2, with 10 bases identical to TRBD1. This CDR3 spans 15 amino acids. Germline assignment: CDR1 MDHEN and CDR2 SYDVKM. Losses at the gene ends were 5 bases for V and 6 bases for J; bases not matched to a gene: 6. This CDR3 is CASSQGTGVAGELFF. The CDR3 coding sequence is TGTGCCAGCAGTCAGGGGACAGGGGTCGCCGGGGAGCTGTTTTTT.

This clonotype was found many times. This chain uses TRBV12-3 or TRBV12-4 with TRBJ2-1, with TRBD2 matching 11 bases. The CDR3 length is 14 residues. V lost 8 bases to trimming and J lost 7 bases; unmatched junction nucleotides: 7. The CDR3 region has the DNA TGTGCCAGCGAACTAGCGGGAGCCAAGAATGAGCAGTTCTTC. It specifies CASELAGAKNEQFF.

This clonotype was detected ten times or more. The rearrangement joins TRBV10-3 to TRBJ1-1, with D hard to call. CDR1 is ENHRY, CDR2 SYGVKD, per germline. The length of the CDR3 is 14 residues. With 10 bases removed from V and 3 bases from J, the gap between germline ends came to 18 bases. CDR3 protein: CATTWAPKDTEAFF. CDR3 nucleotides: TGTGCCACAACGTGGGCCCCGAAGGACACTGAAGCTTTCTTT.

This clonotype has at least ten counts. V usage is TRBV6-2 or TRBV6-3 and J usage is TRBJ2-3; perhaps D is TRBD1 or TRBD2 (5 bases each). Between the trimmed V and J ends, which lost 4 bases and 4 bases, there was a span of 9 bases. Germline CDR1 reads MNHEY; CDR2 reads SVGEGT. The CDR3 runs 13 residues. CDR3 in amino acids: CASSLLGPDTQYF. The CDR3 DNA is TGTGCCAGCAGTTTACTGGGACCAGATACGCAGTATTTT.

This chain joins TRBV12-3 or TRBV12-4 and TRBJ2-3, with 8 bases matching TRBD2. The CDR3 loop spans 15 amino acids. With V trimmed by 3 bases and J by 3 bases, 5 bases remained unmatched. Here the CDR3 DNA reads TGTGCCAGCAGTTTTTACGGGAGGGCAACAGATACGCAGTATTTT. Translated: CASSFYGRATDTQYF.

This clonotype was seen repeatedly, ten times or more. The chain is built from TRBV19 and TRBJ2-1; D uncertain. The length of the CDR3 is 15 residues. Trimming took off 3 bases at V and 0 bases at J, with 9 bases between the two ends. CDR1 and CDR2 (germline): LNHDA, SQIVND (reference sequence). CDR3 sequence (DNA): TGTGCCAGTAGTATGGGTTACTTCTCCTACAATGAGCAGTTCTTC. Residues: CASSMGYFSYNEQFF.

This clonotype occurred many times. This chain connects TRBV2 to TRBJ1-5, with a weak D call TRBD1 (6 bases). Trimming left V 1 base short and J 5 bases short, with 15 bases between. The germline V gene has CDR1 SNHLY and CDR2 FYNNEI. The CDR3 sequence is 16 residues long. The CDR3, as DNA: TGTGCCAGCAGTGAAGTTGGTTGGGGGCTCGATCAGCCCCAGCATTTT. Residues: CASSEVGWGLDQPQHF.

The table lists this clonotype with many counts. The rearrangement links TRBV29-1 to TRBJ2-3; possible D gene TRBD2, 5 bases. CDR1 and CDR2 (germline): SQVTM, ANQGSEA. Trimming removed 4 bases at V and 0 bases at J, with 11 bases between. CDR3 length equals 14 residues. CDR3 DNA sequence: TGCAGCGTTGGAGGACTCGCTAGCACAGATACGCAGTATTTT. It yields the protein CSVGGLASTDTQYF.

This clonotype has ten or more counts. The chain joins TRBV28 to TRBJ1-6, with unresolved D. V was clipped by 3 bases and J by 7 bases, with 16 bases between them. The CDR3 runs 16 residues. Germline CDR1 reads MDHEN; CDR2 reads SYDVKM. This chain's CDR3 is CASSFPARGGNSPLHF. CDR3 DNA: TGTGCCAGCAGTTTTCCGGCACGGGGAGGGAATTCACCCCTCCACTTT.

A few counts support this clonotype. The chain links TRBV4-3 to TRBJ1-1; D possibly corresponds to TRBD1 (5 bases). Germline V gene data show CDR1 as LGHNA and CDR2 as YSLEER. The germline V and J ends were trimmed by 4 bases and 2 bases, with 11 bases remaining between them. This CDR3 contains 14 residues. The CDR3 here is CASSPGGLNTEAFF. For the CDR3, the DNA is TGCGCCAGCAGCCCGGGGGGATTAAACACTGAAGCTTTCTTT.

This clonotype was recorded at least ten times. The J gene is TRBJ2-3, the V gene TRBV18; D is ambiguous. The ends were cut back, 4 bases at V and 6 bases at J, with 5 bases in the middle. The CDR3 extends over 11 amino acids. CDR1 KGHSH and CDR2 LQKENI come from the germline V gene. The chain's CDR3 is CASSLVDTQYF. In nucleotides, the CDR3 is TGTGCCAGCTCACTTGTTGATACGCAGTATTTT.

This clonotype has a count of ten or more. The chain joins TRBV13 to TRBJ2-1, with 8 bases matching TRBD2. Germline V gene sequence: CDR1 PRHDT, CDR2 FYEKMQ (reference sequence). The J segment lost 0 bases and the V segment lost 2 bases, leaving 3 bases of the junction unmatched. This CDR3 has 16 amino acids. The CDR3: CASSLSGGSSYNEQFF. The CDR3 nucleotides are TGTGCCAGCAGCTTAAGCGGGGGCAGCTCCTACAATGAGCAGTTCTTC.

This clonotype was found many times. This chain connects TRBV12-3 or TRBV12-4 to TRBJ1-5; 7 bases agree with TRBD1. The CDR3 spans 15 residues. The ends lost 6 bases at V and 0 bases at J; junction bases unmatched: 5. The DNA for the CDR3 is TGTGCCAGCAGACCGACAGGGTTTAGCAATCAGCCCCAGCATTTT. This sequence encodes CASRPTGFSNQPQHF.

This clonotype was detected ten times or more. This rearrangement joins TRBV12-3 or TRBV12-4 to TRBJ1-1, with 10 bases lining up with TRBD1. This CDR3 has 14 amino acids. Trimming cost V 8 bases and J 5 bases; bases outside gene matches: 8. CDR3 coding DNA: TGTGCCAGCGGGGACAGGGGATGGCGAACTGAAGCTTTCTTT. Protein product: CASGDRGWRTEAFF.

This clonotype was picked up many times. The CDR3 is CASSSGHSNTEAFF. The DNA for the CDR3 is TGTGCCAGCAGCTCGGGACACTCGAACACTGAAGCTTTCTTT. The chain links TRBV12-3 or TRBV12-4 to TRBJ1-1, with D possibly being TRBD1 (6 bases). The CDR3 extends over 14 amino acids. V lost 6 bases to trimming and J lost 1 base, with 12 bases between them.

The gene calls are TRBV27 and TRBJ2-7; 13 positions agree with TRBD2. Looked up from germline, CDR1 is MNHEY and CDR2 is SMNVEV (reference sequence). After removal of 4 bases from V and 5 bases from J, the junction contained 2 bases not matched to a gene. The CDR3 is made up of 14 amino acids. The CDR3 bases are TGTGCCAGCAGTTCCGGACTAGCGGGAGACGAGCAGTACTTC. Protein sequence: CASSSGLAGDEQYF.

This clonotype has a count of ten or more. V and J are TRBV28 and TRBJ1-1, with 7 bases that match TRBD1. This CDR3 comprises 14 residues. J was trimmed by 1 base and V by 7 bases; bases with no gene match: 6. Germline CDR1 MDHEN, CDR2 SYDVKM. CDR3 in DNA: TGTGCCAGCATCAACAGGGGCGCGAACACTGAAGCTTTCTTT. Residues: CASINRGANTEAFF. Supplemented by reference TRBV28 and TRBJ1-1, the full variable domain reads DVKVTQSSRYLVKRTGEKVFLECVQDMDHENMFWYRQDPGLGLRLIYFSYDVKMKEKGDIPEGYSVSREKKERFSLILESASTNQTSMYLCASINRGANTEAFFGQGTRLTVV.

The sample holds many counts of this clonotype. CDR3 DNA: TGTGCCACCCGATTAGGGTTACCAGATACGCAGTATTTT. It is translated as CATRLGLPDTQYF. The chain is built from TRBV10-3 and TRBJ2-3; no definite D call. V was shortened by 10 bases and J by 4 bases, with 15 bases between the two germline ends. From germline, CDR1 is ENHRY and CDR2 SYGVKD. The length of the CDR3 is 13 residues.

This clonotype was observed many times. The chain has TRBV29-1 and TRBJ2-3; 10 bases agree with TRBD2. The V gene's germline CDR1 is SQVTM and CDR2 ANQGSEA. The V gene end was trimmed by 7 bases and the J gene end by 2 bases; junction bases not matched to a gene: 3. The CDR3 has 13 amino acids. The CDR3 loop reads CSALAGVTDTQYF. The CDR3 DNA reads TGCAGCGCCCTAGCGGGAGTCACAGATACGCAGTATTTT.

This clonotype was counted ten times or more. The chain has TRBV11-2 and TRBJ1-1; D remains unclear. This CDR3 comprises 14 residues. V gave up 2 bases and J gave up 0 bases, with 7 bases separating them. Germline V gene lookup returns CDR1 SGHAT and CDR2 FQNNGV. The DNA of the CDR3 is TGTGCCAGCAGCTTACAGACCATGAACACTGAAGCTTTCTTT. Amino acid sequence: CASSLQTMNTEAFF.

This clonotype was counted many times. The CDR3 is CSARVVATWGTQYF. CDR3 in DNA: TGCAGTGCTAGGGTGGTAGCGACCTGGGGGACCCAGTACTTC. V gene TRBV20-1 combines with J gene TRBJ2-5, with D possibly being TRBD2 (5 bases). The CDR3 covers 14 residues. In germline, CDR1 is DFQATT, CDR2 SNEGSKA (reference sequence). V was trimmed by 3 bases and J by 7 bases, leaving 18 bases between them.

In its sample, this clonotype was seen many times. The V call is TRBV20-1, the J call TRBJ2-7, with no clear D. Germline V gene lookup returns CDR1 DFQATT and CDR2 SNEGSKA (reference sequence). The CDR3 loop spans 10 amino acids. V was shortened by 3 bases and J by 3 bases, with 3 bases between the two germline ends. The CDR3 DNA sequence: TGCAGTGCTAGTAGCTACGAGCAGTACTTC. As protein: CSASSYEQYF.